The next 9 T cell receptor beta chains were all read from a single sample in a study of blood T cell repertoires in COVID-19. Repertoires were generated with immunoSEQ multiplex PCR, while TCRdb's copy carries only in-frame clones and drops some. The data hold 62,000 or so clones, with over 70% observed a single time. The sample consisted of peripheral blood. Source of these receptors: a human donor in a cohort sampled during active COVID-19.

The gene calls are TRBV7-2 and TRBJ1-2; weak D call: TRBD1 (6 bases). CDR1 and CDR2 from the germline V gene are SGHTA and FQGNSA. The germline V and J ends were trimmed by 5 bases and 1 base, with 14 bases remaining between them. The CDR3 loop spans 15 amino acids. CDR3 sequence reads: CASSPQDSRNYGYTF. CDR3 coding DNA: TGTGCCAGCAGCCCACAGGACAGCCGTAACTATGGCTACACCTTC.

The rearrangement links TRBV6-5 to TRBJ2-7, with 11 bases aligning to TRBD2. The CDR3 extends over 14 amino acids. Germline CDR1 MNHEY, CDR2 SVGAGI. V lost 8 bases, J lost 3 bases, and 6 bases stayed unmatched. The CDR3 DNA sequence: TGTGCCAGCCGTCGGGGACTAGCGGACTACGAGCAGTACTTC. It specifies CASRRGLADYEQYF.

The V call is TRBV4-1, the J call TRBJ2-2; D is undetermined. Germline V CDR1 and CDR2: MGHRA, YSYEKL. The V end was cut by 7 bases, the J end by 3 bases, with 12 bases between. The CDR3 has 14 amino acids. The CDR3 DNA sequence: TGCGCCAGCACCAACTTAATACACACCGGGGAGCTGTTTTTT. This gives the protein CASTNLIHTGELFF.

V and J are TRBV3-1 (or the pseudogene TRBV3-2) and TRBJ2-6, with D possibly matching TRBD1 (6 bases). Germline CDR1 is LGHDT and CDR2 is YNNKEL (reference sequence). V was cut by 5 bases and J by 3 bases, with 20 bases left in between. The CDR3 extends over 18 amino acids. The DNA for the CDR3 is TGTGCCAGCAGCACCAAGAGTCCGGCAGGGGTTGGGGCCAACGTCCTGACTTTC. It codes for CASSTKSPAGVGANVLTF.

The chain employs TRBV6-5 and TRBJ2-1, with D uncertain. In germline, CDR1 is MNHEY, CDR2 SVGAGI. V was pared by 0 bases and J by 9 bases, with 6 bases between. This CDR3 has 12 residues. Here the CDR3 DNA reads TGTGCCAGCAGTTACTCGTGGAGTGAGCAGTTCTTC. This sequence encodes CASSYSWSEQFF.

This clone was counted once. The chain carries TRBV7-2 and TRBJ1-5, with 7 bases matching TRBD1. Trimming at V came to 1 base and at J to 1 base, leaving 10 bases not matched to a gene. This CDR3 contains 18 residues. Germline-derived CDR1 and CDR2 are SGHTA and FQGNSA. The CDR3 reads CASSLGGLTGLSNQPQHF. In DNA form, the CDR3 reads TGTGCCAGCAGCTTAGGAGGCCTGACAGGGTTGAGCAATCAGCCCCAGCATTTT.

This clone came up a few times. The V and J genes are TRBV9 and TRBJ2-3, with D possibly being TRBD1 (6 bases). The CDR3 consists of 15 residues. Trimming took off 6 bases at V and 3 bases at J, with 17 bases between the two ends. Germline CDR1 and CDR2: SGDLS and YYNGEE. This CDR3 is CASTSRGFGTDTQYF. CDR3 nucleotide sequence: TGTGCCAGCACCTCTAGGGGGTTCGGGACAGATACGCAGTATTTT. Full variable domain (missing parts from reference TRBV9 and TRBJ2-3): DSGVTQTPKHLITATGQRVTLRCSPRSGDLSVYWYQQSLDQGLQFLIQYYNGEERAKGNILERFSAQQFPDLHSELNLSSLELGDSALYFCASTSRGFGTDTQYFGPGTRLTVL.

The gene calls are TRBV2 and TRBJ2-3, with 10 bases identical to TRBD2. The V segment lost 6 bases and the J segment 0 bases; nucleotides outside the gene matches: 6. This CDR3 region has 16 residues. The germline V gene encodes CDR1 SNHLY and CDR2 FYNNEI. The CDR3 nucleotides are TGTGCCAGCAGCTATTCGACTAGCGGGAGCACAGATACGCAGTATTTT. Its protein is CASSYSTSGSTDTQYF. Full variable domain (outside the CDR3, taken from reference TRBV2 and TRBJ2-3): EPEVTQTPSHQVTQMGQEVILRCVPISNHLYFYWYRQILGQKVEFLVSFYNNEISEKSEIFDDQFSVERPDGSNFTLKIRSTKLEDSAMYFCASSYSTSGSTDTQYFGPGTRLTVL.

A note on this clone: Other DNA variants within this sample encode the same CDR3. This sequence joins TRBV7-9 and TRBJ2-7; the D gene is possibly TRBD2 (5 bases). The V and J ends lost 5 bases and 3 bases respectively, with 14 bases between them. Germline V gene data show CDR1 as SEHNR and CDR2 as FQNEAQ (reference sequence). CDR3 length equals 14 residues. CDR3 DNA: TGTGCCAGCAGCCCACAGCCAGACTACTACGAGCAGTACTTC. It yields the protein CASSPQPDYYEQYF.